The 20 T cell receptor beta chains presented below share a single source sample, sequenced in a study of OX40 agonist ivuxolimab in advanced cancers. Produced via immunoSEQ multiplex PCR; TCRdb's table is partial and in-frame only. Altogether roughly 20,000 clones are present, roughly 78% being singletons, with the ten largest covering roughly 32%. Sequences were derived from CD4+ or CD8+ T cells sorted from blood, sampled in a trial of the OX40 agonist ivuxolimab. The origin of the receptors is an adult with an advanced solid tumor such as melanoma, head and neck, liver or kidney cancer.

The V and J genes are TRBV14 and TRBJ1-2; no clear D. The germline V gene has CDR1 SGHDN and CDR2 FVKESK. V was clipped by 5 bases and J by 1 base, with 14 bases between them. This CDR3 has 15 residues. CDR3 in amino acids: CASSASMGNNYGYTF. CDR3 coding DNA: TGTGCCAGCAGCGCCTCAATGGGGAATAACTATGGCTACACCTTC.

The chain combines TRBV6-6 with TRBJ1-5, with D unclear. V gave up 4 bases and J gave up 3 bases, with 10 bases separating them. The CDR3 has 14 amino acids. The germline CDR1 and CDR2 sequences are MNHNY and SVGAGI (reference sequence). CDR3 region: CASSLYGFNQPQHF. In nucleotides, the CDR3 is TGTGCCAGCAGTTTATACGGTTTCAATCAGCCCCAGCATTTT.

The chain uses TRBV12-5 and TRBJ1-6; 8 bases align to TRBD1. Trimming removed 3 bases from V and 7 bases from J; junction bases left unmatched: 8. There are 16 residues in the CDR3. The germline V gene has CDR1 LGHNT and CDR2 FRNRAP. CDR3 bases: TGTGCTAGTGGTTTTGGACAGGGTATTATGAATTCACCCCTCCACTTT. It codes for CASGFGQGIMNSPLHF.

This chain uses TRBV6-1 with TRBJ1-5, with D uncertain. Germline assignment: CDR1 MNHNS and CDR2 SASEGT. The CDR3 is made up of 14 amino acids. With 3 bases removed from V and 0 bases from J, the gap between germline ends came to 6 bases. This chain's CDR3 is CASSDGGSNQPQHF. Written as DNA, the CDR3 is TGTGCCAGCAGTGATGGAGGTAGCAATCAGCCCCAGCATTTT.

Worth noting for this clone: The same CDR3 arises from other DNA sequences in this sample as well. The rearrangement joins TRBV2 to TRBJ2-1; 11 bases fit TRBD2. The length of the CDR3 is 15 residues. Losses at the gene ends were 5 bases for V and 3 bases for J; bases not matched to a gene: 3. CDR1 is SNHLY and CDR2 is FYNNEI in the germline V gene. The CDR3 here is CASSIAGGDYNEQFF. CDR3 in DNA: TGTGCCAGCAGTATAGCGGGGGGGGACTACAATGAGCAGTTCTTC. Using reference TRBV2 and TRBJ2-1 for the parts outside the CDR3, the full variable domain is EPEVTQTPSHQVTQMGQEVILRCVPISNHLYFYWYRQILGQKVEFLVSFYNNEISEKSEIFDDQFSVERPDGSNFTLKIRSTKLEDSAMYFCASSIAGGDYNEQFFGPGTRLTVL.

This clone showed up just once. The gene calls are TRBV6-1 and TRBJ2-1, with 7 positions matching TRBD1. The V gene's germline CDR1 is MNHNS and CDR2 SASEGT. This CDR3 has 16 amino acids. With V trimmed by 0 bases and J by 3 bases, 5 bases remained unmatched. The CDR3 protein is CASSEAGTAYYNEQFF. CDR3 DNA sequence: TGTGCCAGCAGTGAAGCCGGGACAGCATACTACAATGAGCAGTTCTTC.

V gene TRBV6-1 combines with J gene TRBJ2-1; 7 bases fit TRBD1. Germline CDR1 is MNHNS and CDR2 is SASEGT. V lost 5 bases to trimming and J lost 3 bases; unmatched junction nucleotides: 7. There are 15 residues in the CDR3. CDR3 nucleotide sequence: TGTGCCAGCAGTCCCGGGACAGATTTCTACAATGAGCAGTTCTTC. It translates to CASSPGTDFYNEQFF.

The rearrangement links TRBV4-1 to TRBJ2-5; D unresolved. Germline V gives CDR1 MGHRA, CDR2 YSYEKL. The V gene lost 1 base and the J gene lost 5 bases, with 14 bases spanning the gap. The CDR3 has 15 residues. CDR3 in DNA: TGCGCCAGCAGCCAAGGCGCTGGTTTCGGGGAGACCCAGTACTTC. The encoded protein is CASSQGAGFGETQYF.

The chain couples TRBV4-3 to TRBJ2-3, with TRBD2 matching over 12 bases. This CDR3 has 18 residues. The trim removed 0 bases at V and 7 bases at J, leaving 11 bases unmatched. Germline assignment: CDR1 LGHNA and CDR2 YSLEER. The CDR3 reads CASSQDTSGGPRGYTQYF. CDR3 DNA sequence: TGCGCCAGCAGCCAAGATACTAGCGGGGGGCCCCGGGGATATACGCAGTATTTT.

This chain uses TRBV6-1 with TRBJ2-1, with D unclear. Trimming removed 8 bases at V and 9 bases at J, with 11 bases between. CDR1 is MNHNS and CDR2 is SASEGT in the germline V gene. The CDR3 contains 11 residues. The CDR3 loop is CASEGFVEQFF. CDR3 sequence (DNA): TGTGCCAGCGAAGGGTTTGTTGAGCAGTTCTTC.

V usage is TRBV5-4 and J usage is TRBJ2-2, with D hard to call. The CDR3 is made up of 13 amino acids. The V and J ends lost 4 bases and 6 bases respectively, with 10 bases between them. Germline V gene data show CDR1 as SGHNT and CDR2 as YYREEE (reference sequence). The CDR3 here is CASSPPEAGELFF. CDR3 sequence (DNA): TGTGCCAGCAGCCCGCCCGAGGCCGGGGAGCTGTTTTTT. Supplemented by reference TRBV5-4 and TRBJ2-2, the full variable domain reads ETGVTQSPTHLIKTRGQQVTLRCSSQSGHNTVSWYQQALGQGPQFIFQYYREEENGRGNFPPRFSGLQFPNYSSELNVNALELDDSALYLCASSPPEAGELFFGEGSRLTVL.

This chain connects TRBV4-1 to TRBJ2-7; 7 bases line up with TRBD1. This CDR3 is 14 amino acids long. With 4 bases clipped from V and 5 bases from J, the junction kept 8 bases outside the gene matches. CDR1 is MGHRA and CDR2 is YSYEKL in the germline V gene. As DNA, the CDR3 is TGCGCCAGCAGCCCTAGGACAGGTAGGAACGAGCAGTACTTC. Its translation is CASSPRTGRNEQYF.

The rearrangement links TRBV15 to TRBJ2-1; the D is unclear. V gave up 0 bases and J gave up 7 bases, with 4 bases separating them. This CDR3 is 12 amino acids long. Germline values: CDR1 LNHNV, CDR2 YYDKDF (reference sequence). The CDR3 DNA reads as TGTGCCACCAGCAGAGATGCGAATGAGCAGTTCTTC. Its protein is CATSRDANEQFF.

In its sample, this clone was seen a few times. The V call is TRBV7-6, the J call TRBJ2-7; either TRBD1 or TRBD2 may fit D (5 bases each). This CDR3 is 14 amino acids long. With 5 bases removed from V and 5 bases from J, the gap between germline ends came to 16 bases. Germline loops: CDR1 SGHVS, CDR2 FNYEAQ. This chain's CDR3 is CASSLQAGSNEQYF. Here the CDR3 DNA reads TGTGCCAGCAGCCTCCAGGCAGGGAGCAACGAGCAGTACTTC.

The chain employs TRBV7-9 and TRBJ1-1; D possibly corresponds to TRBD1 (5 bases). V was pared by 5 bases and J by 4 bases, with 14 bases between. The CDR3 loop spans 14 amino acids. Germline lookup yields CDR1 SEHNR and CDR2 FQNEAQ (reference sequence). DNA for the CDR3: TGTGCCAGCAGCGCACAGGATTCGGCCACTGAAGCTTTCTTT. Translation gives CASSAQDSATEAFF.

The chain employs TRBV14 and TRBJ2-2, with TRBD2 as a possible D gene (5 bases). Looked up from germline, CDR1 is SGHDN and CDR2 is FVKESK. The CDR3 contains 15 residues. V was clipped by 3 bases and J by 1 base, with 9 bases between them. CDR3 residues: CASSQVEGNTGELFF. CDR3 DNA: TGTGCCAGCAGCCAGGTAGAGGGGAACACCGGGGAGCTGTTTTTT. Filled out from reference TRBV14 and TRBJ2-2, the complete variable domain reads EAGVTQFPSHSVIEKGQTVTLRCDPISGHDNLYWYRRVMGKEIKFLLHFVKESKQDESGMPNNRFLAERTGGTYSTLKVQPAELEDSGVYFCASSQVEGNTGELFFGEGSRLTVL.

The rearrangement joins TRBV6-1 to TRBJ1-1, with a possible D match to TRBD1 (6 bases). There are 15 residues in the CDR3. Deletions cut 0 bases from V and 0 bases from J, with 8 bases between. Germline-derived CDR1 and CDR2 are MNHNS and SASEGT. The CDR3 sequence: CASSEAGHMNTEAFF. The CDR3 region has the DNA TGTGCCAGCAGTGAAGCGGGACACATGAACACTGAAGCTTTCTTT.

The CDR3 nucleotides are TGTGCCAGCAGCTTAGGTGGGTCTACCTACGAGCAGTACTTC. It is translated as CASSLGGSTYEQYF. V and J are TRBV11-2 and TRBJ2-7; D call uncertain. The CDR3 loop spans 14 amino acids. Germline lookup yields CDR1 SGHAT and CDR2 FQNNGV. Trimming removed 1 base at V and 2 bases at J, with 9 bases between.

The chain combines TRBV7-6 with TRBJ1-2; 8 bases align to TRBD1. V lost 5 bases to trimming and J lost 3 bases; unmatched junction nucleotides: 5. CDR1 is SGHVS and CDR2 is FNYEAQ in the germline V gene. The CDR3 is 14 amino acids. The CDR3 here is CASSQGQGDYGYTF. The CDR3 nucleotides are TGTGCCAGCAGCCAAGGACAGGGTGACTATGGCTACACCTTC.

The chain carries TRBV4-3 and TRBJ1-2, with D possibly matching TRBD1 (5 bases). The germline gives CDR1 LGHNA, CDR2 YSLEER. The germline V and J ends were trimmed by 0 bases and 3 bases, with 8 bases remaining between them. The CDR3 runs to 14 residues. The CDR3 is CASSQDGGDYGYTF. DNA for the CDR3: TGCGCCAGCAGCCAAGACGGGGGGGACTATGGCTACACCTTC.